These 5 T cell receptor beta chains share one sample of origin, sequenced in a study of control samples from healthy donors and cancer patients. The assay was immunoSEQ multiplex PCR, and TCRdb's table has in-frame clones only and misses some. The table lists some 180,000 clones. The sequenced sample consisted of blood. The receptor set was obtained from a woman under 40 in good health.

The gene calls are TRBV12-3 or TRBV12-4 and TRBJ1-1, with unresolved D. With 6 bases removed from V and 3 bases from J, the gap between germline ends came to 8 bases. The length of the CDR3 is 12 residues. CDR3 in amino acids: CASRIGYTEAFF. As DNA, the CDR3 is TGTGCCAGCAGGATAGGGTACACTGAAGCTTTCTTT.

The J gene is TRBJ2-7, the V gene TRBV10-3; weak D call: TRBD2 (6 bases). The V end was cut by 6 bases, the J end by 4 bases, with 19 bases between. In germline, CDR1 is ENHRY, CDR2 SYGVKD. The CDR3 is 15 residues long. The CDR3 DNA sequence: TGTGCCATCAGAGCCCGCGGGGAGGCTATATACGAGCAGTACTTC. As protein: CAIRARGEAIYEQYF.

This sequence joins TRBV5-4 and TRBJ2-5; D is unresolved. This CDR3 has 12 amino acids. The V end lost 2 bases, the J end lost 3 bases, and 5 bases lay between the germline ends. Germline CDR1 SGHNT, CDR2 YYREEE (reference sequence). As DNA, the CDR3 is TGTGCCAGCAGCTTCCTTGAAGAGACCCAGTACTTC. Translation: CASSFLEETQYF.

A word on this clone: Within the sample, other DNA sequences also encode this same CDR3. The gene calls are TRBV28 and TRBJ2-7; the match to TRBD1 covers 9 bases. Germline V gene sequence: CDR1 MDHEN, CDR2 SYDVKM. The CDR3 totals 14 residues. Trimming removed 6 bases from V and 4 bases from J; junction bases left unmatched: 7. CDR3 amino acids: CASSSGQGPYEQYF. In DNA, the CDR3 is TGTGCCAGCAGCTCGGGACAGGGTCCGTACGAGCAGTACTTC.

The chain joins TRBV6-5 to TRBJ2-1; D possibly corresponds to TRBD1 (5 bases). Germline CDR1 is MNHEY and CDR2 is SVGAGI. CDR3 length equals 14 residues. The V end lost 6 bases, the J end lost 8 bases, and 17 bases lay between the germline ends. The CDR3 loop reads CASRVNPQGDEQFF. The DNA of the CDR3 is TGTGCCAGCAGGGTAAACCCTCAGGGCGATGAGCAGTTCTTC.